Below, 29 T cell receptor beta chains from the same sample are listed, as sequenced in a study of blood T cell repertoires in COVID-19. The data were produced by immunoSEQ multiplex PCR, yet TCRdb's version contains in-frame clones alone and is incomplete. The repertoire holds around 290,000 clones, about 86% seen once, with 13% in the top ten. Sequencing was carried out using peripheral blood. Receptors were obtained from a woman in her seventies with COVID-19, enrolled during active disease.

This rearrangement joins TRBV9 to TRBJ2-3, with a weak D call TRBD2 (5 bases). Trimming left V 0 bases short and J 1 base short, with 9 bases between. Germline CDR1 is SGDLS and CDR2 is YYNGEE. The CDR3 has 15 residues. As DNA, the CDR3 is TGTGCCAGCAGCGTAGCGGGATTTCGCACAGATACGCAGTATTTT. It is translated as CASSVAGFRTDTQYF.

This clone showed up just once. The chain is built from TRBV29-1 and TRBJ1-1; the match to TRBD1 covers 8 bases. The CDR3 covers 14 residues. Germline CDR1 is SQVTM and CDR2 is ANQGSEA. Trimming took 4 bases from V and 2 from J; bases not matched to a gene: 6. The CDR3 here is CSVGWTGLNTEAFF. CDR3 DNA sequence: TGCAGCGTTGGTTGGACAGGGCTTAACACTGAAGCTTTCTTT.

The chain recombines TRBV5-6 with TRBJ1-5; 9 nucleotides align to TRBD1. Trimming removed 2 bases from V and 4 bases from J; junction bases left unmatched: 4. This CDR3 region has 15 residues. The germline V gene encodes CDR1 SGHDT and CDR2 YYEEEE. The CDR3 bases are TGTGCCAGCAGCTTTTTGGGGACAGGGAATCAGCCCCAGCATTTT. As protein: CASSFLGTGNQPQHF.

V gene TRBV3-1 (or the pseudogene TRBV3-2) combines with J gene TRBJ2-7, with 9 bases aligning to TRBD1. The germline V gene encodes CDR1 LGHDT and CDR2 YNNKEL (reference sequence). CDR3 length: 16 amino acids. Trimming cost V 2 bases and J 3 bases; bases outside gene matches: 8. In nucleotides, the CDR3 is TGTGCCAGCAGCCAACGAACGCCGGGACAGGGCTACGAGCAGTACTTC. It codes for CASSQRTPGQGYEQYF.

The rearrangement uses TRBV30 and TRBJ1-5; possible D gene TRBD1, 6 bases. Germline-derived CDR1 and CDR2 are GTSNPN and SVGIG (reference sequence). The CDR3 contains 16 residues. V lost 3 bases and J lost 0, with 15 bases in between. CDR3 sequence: CAWSGGQGNSNQPQHF. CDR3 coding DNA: TGTGCCTGGAGCGGGGGGCAGGGGAATAGCAATCAGCCCCAGCATTTT.

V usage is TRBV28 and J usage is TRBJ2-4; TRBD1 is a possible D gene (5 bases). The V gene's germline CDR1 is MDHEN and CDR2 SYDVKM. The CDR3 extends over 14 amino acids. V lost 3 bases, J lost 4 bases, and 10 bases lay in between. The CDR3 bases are TGTGCCAGCAGTTTTAGCTCAGGGAAAAACATTCAGTACTTC. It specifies CASSFSSGKNIQYF.

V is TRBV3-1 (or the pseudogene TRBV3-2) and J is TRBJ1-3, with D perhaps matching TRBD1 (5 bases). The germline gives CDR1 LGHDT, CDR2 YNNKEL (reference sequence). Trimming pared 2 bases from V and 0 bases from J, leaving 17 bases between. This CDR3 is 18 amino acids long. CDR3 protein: CASSQNFLGARSGNTIYF. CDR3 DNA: TGTGCCAGCAGCCAAAACTTTCTAGGGGCCCGCTCTGGAAACACCATATATTTT.

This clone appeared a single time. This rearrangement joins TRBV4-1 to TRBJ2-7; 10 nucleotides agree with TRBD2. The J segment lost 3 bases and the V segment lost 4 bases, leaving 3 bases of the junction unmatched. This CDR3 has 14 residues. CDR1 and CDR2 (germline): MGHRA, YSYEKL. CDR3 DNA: TGCGCCAGCAGCCCTACTAGCGGGGACTACGAGCAGTACTTC. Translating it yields CASSPTSGDYEQYF.

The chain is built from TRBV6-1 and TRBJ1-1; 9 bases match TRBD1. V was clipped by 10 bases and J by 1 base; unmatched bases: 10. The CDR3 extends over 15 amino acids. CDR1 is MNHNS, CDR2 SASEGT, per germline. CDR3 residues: CATFTGGTGNTEAFF. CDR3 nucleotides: TGTGCCACCTTCACAGGGGGCACAGGGAACACTGAAGCTTTCTTT.

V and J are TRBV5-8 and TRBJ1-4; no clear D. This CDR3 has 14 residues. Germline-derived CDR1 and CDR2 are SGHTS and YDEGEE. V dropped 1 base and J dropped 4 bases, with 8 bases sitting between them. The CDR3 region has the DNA TGTGCCAGCAGCTTGCGTGAGGTTAATGAAAAACTGTTTTTT. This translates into CASSLREVNEKLFF.

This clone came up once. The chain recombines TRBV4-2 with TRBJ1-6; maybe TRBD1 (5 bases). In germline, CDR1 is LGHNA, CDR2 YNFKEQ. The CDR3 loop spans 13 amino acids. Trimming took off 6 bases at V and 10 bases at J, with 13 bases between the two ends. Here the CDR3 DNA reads TGTGCCAGCAGTTGGGGCACGGAATCACCCCTCCACTTT. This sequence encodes CASSWGTESPLHF.

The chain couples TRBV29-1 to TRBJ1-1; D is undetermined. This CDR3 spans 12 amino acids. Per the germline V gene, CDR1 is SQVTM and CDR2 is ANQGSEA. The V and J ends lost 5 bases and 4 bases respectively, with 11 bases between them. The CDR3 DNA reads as TGCAGCGTTCCGGGGTGGAGCACTGAAGCTTTCTTT. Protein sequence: CSVPGWSTEAFF.

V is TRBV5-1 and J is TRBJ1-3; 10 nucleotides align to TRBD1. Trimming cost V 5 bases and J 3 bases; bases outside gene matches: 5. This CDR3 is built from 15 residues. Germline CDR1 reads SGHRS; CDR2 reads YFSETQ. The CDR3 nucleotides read TGCGCCAGCAGTCTGACAGGGGGCGTTGGAAACACCATATATTTT. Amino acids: CASSLTGGVGNTIYF.

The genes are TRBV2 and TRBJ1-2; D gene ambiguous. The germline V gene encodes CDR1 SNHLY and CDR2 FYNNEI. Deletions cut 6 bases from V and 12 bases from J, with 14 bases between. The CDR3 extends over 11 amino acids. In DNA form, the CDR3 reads TGTGCCAGCAGGTACAGCGGGAGAGACACCTTC. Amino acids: CASRYSGRDTF.

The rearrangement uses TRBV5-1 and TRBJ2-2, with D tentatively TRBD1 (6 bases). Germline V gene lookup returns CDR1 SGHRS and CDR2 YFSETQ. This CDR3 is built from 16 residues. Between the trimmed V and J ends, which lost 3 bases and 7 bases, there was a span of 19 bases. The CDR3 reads CASSWQGLVGIGELFF. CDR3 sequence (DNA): TGCGCCAGCAGCTGGCAGGGGCTTGTAGGGATCGGGGAGCTGTTTTTT.

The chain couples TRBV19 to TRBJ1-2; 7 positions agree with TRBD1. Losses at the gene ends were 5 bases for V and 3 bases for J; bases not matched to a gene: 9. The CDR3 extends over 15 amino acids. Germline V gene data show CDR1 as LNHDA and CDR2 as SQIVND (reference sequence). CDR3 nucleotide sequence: TGTGCCAGTAGTCAGGGGGGACGGCGGGACTATGGCTACACCTTC. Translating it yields CASSQGGRRDYGYTF.

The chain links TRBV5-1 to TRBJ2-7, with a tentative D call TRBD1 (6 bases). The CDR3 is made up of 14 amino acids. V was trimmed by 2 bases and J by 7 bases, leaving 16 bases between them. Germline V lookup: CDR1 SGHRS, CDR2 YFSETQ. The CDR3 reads CASSFGPQGGEQYF. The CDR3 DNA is TGCGCCAGCAGCTTCGGGCCCCAAGGGGGAGAGCAGTACTTC.

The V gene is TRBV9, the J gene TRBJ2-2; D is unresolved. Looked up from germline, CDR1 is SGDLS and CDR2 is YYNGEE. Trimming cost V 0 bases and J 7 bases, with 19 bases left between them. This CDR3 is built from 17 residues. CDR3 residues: CASSVATAGGANGELFF. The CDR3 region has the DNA TGTGCCAGCAGCGTAGCTACGGCAGGTGGTGCGAACGGGGAGCTGTTTTTT.

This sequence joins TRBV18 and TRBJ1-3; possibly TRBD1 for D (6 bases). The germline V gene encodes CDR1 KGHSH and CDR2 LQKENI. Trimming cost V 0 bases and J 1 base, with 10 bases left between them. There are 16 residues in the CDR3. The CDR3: CASSPPQGLSGNTIYF. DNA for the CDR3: TGTGCCAGCTCACCACCCCAGGGGCTTTCTGGAAACACCATATATTTT.

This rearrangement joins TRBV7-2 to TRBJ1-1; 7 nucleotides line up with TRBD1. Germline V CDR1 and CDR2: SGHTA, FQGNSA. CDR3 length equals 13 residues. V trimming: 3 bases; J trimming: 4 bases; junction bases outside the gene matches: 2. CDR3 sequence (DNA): TGTGCCAGCAGCTTCGACAGGGCCACTGAAGCTTTCTTT. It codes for CASSFDRATEAFF.

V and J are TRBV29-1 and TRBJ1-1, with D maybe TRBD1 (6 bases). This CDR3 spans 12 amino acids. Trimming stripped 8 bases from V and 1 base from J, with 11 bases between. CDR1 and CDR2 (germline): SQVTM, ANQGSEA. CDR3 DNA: TGCAGCTCCGTGGACAGGAACACTGAAGCTTTCTTT. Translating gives CSSVDRNTEAFF.

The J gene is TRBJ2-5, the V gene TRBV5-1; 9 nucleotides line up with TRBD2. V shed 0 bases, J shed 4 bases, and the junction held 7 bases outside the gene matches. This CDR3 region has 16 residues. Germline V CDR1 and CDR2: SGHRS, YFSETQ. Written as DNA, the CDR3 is TGCGCCAGCAGCTTGGAGCCTAGCGGGGCGGGAGAGACCCAGTACTTC. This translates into CASSLEPSGAGETQYF.

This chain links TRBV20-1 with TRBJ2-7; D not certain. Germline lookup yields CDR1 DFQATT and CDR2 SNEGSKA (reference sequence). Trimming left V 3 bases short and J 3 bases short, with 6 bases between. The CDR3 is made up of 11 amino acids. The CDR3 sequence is CSARGRYEQYF. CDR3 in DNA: TGCAGTGCTAGGGGCCGCTACGAGCAGTACTTC.

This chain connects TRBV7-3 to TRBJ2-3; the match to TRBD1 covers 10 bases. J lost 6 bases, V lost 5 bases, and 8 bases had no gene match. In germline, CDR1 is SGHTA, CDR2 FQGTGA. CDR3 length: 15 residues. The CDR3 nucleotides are TGTGCCAGCAGCCCTCGGACAGGGGGGGACGATACGCAGTATTTT. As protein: CASSPRTGGDDTQYF.

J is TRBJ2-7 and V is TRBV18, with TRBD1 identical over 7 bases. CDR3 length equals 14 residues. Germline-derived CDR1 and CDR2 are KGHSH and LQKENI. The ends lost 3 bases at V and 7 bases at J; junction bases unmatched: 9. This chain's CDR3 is CASSPSTGPWEQYF. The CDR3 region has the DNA TGTGCCAGCTCACCCTCGACAGGGCCTTGGGAGCAGTACTTC.

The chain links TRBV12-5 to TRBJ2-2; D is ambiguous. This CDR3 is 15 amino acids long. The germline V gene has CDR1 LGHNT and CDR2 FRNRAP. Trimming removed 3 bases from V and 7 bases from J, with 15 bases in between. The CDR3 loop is CASGLEVASIGELFF. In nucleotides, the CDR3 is TGTGCTAGTGGTTTAGAGGTGGCTAGTATCGGGGAGCTGTTTTTT.

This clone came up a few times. CDR3 sequence reads: CATSYRAQSPLHF. CDR3 DNA sequence: TGTGCCACGTCCTACAGGGCGCAGTCACCCCTCCACTTT. This chain joins TRBV5-8 and TRBJ1-6; possibly TRBD1 for D (6 bases). The CDR3 extends over 13 amino acids. V lost 9 bases to trimming and J lost 10 bases, with 17 bases between them. Germline CDR1 reads SGHTS; CDR2 reads YDEGEE.

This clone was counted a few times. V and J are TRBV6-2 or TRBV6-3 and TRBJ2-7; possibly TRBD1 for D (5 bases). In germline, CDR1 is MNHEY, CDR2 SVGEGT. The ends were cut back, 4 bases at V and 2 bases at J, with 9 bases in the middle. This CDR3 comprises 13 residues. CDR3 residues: CASSSRVPYEQYF. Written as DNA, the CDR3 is TGTGCCAGCAGTTCCAGGGTTCCCTACGAGCAGTACTTC.

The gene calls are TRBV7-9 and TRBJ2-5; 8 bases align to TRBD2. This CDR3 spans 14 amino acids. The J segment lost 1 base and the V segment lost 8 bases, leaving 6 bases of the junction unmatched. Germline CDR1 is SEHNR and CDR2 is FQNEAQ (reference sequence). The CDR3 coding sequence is TGTGCCAGCGAAACTAGCGGTTTCCAAGAGACCCAGTACTTC. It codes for CASETSGFQETQYF.